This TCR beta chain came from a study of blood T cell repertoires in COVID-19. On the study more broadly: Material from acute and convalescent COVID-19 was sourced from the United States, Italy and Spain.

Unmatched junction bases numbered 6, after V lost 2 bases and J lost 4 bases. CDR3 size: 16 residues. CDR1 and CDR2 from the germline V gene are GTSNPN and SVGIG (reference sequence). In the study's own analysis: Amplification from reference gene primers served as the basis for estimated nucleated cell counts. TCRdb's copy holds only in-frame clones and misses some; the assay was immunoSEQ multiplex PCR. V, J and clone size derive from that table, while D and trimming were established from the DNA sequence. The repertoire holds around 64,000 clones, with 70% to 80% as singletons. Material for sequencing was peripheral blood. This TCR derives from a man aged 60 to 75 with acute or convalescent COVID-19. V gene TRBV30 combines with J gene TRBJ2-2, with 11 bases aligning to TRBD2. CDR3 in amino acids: CAWSLGGTSGTGELFF. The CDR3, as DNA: TGTGCCTGGAGTCTAGGGGGGACTAGCGGCACCGGGGAGCTGTTTTTT.